This T cell receptor beta chain appears in the sequencing data of a study of Ad26.COV2.S vaccination and SARS-CoV-2 variants. Across the study: Ad26.COV2.S shots went into the muscle once or twice, 56 days apart. Overall study findings and caveats: The authors reported substantial breadth in spike-specific CD8+ and CD4+ T cell responses after vaccination. It was vaccine recipients, not placebo recipients, who had the higher spike-specific TCR breadth.

Indicated treatment: roughly 20 received Ad26.COV2.S at low or high dose, single or two shots; a few received placebo; per-sample allocation not given. Day 63 after the first injection of vaccine or placebo was the sampling time. The shot given was an Ad26 vector that makes Wuhan-strain SARS-CoV-2 spike. With respect to this clone: What it recognizes is unknown.

TCRdb's copy holds only in-frame clones and misses some; the assay was immunoSEQ multiplex PCR. The sample shows hundreds of thousands of clones, roughly 89% of them seen only once. Per germline, CDR1 MGHRA and CDR2 YSYEKL. V was pared by 2 bases and J by 7 bases, with 6 bases of the junction left unmatched. The CDR3 consists of 16 residues. The sequencing used peripheral blood, collected in a trial of Ad26.COV2.S vaccine versus placebo. This chain uses TRBV4-1 with TRBJ2-3, with 13 bases identical to TRBD2. The source is a person between 18 and 59 years old who received the Ad26.COV2.S COVID-19 vaccine or a placebo. CDR3 loop: CASSQPTSGRANTQYF. CDR3 nucleotide sequence: TGCGCCAGCAGCCAACCTACTAGCGGGAGGGCGAATACGCAGTATTTT.